The 18 T cell receptor beta chains below were found in one sample sequenced in a study of CD8 T cells in Susac syndrome. Roughly 0.45 to 1 ug RNA was reverse transcribed with random hexamers. TCRdb called the immunoSEQ multiplex PCR reads again in MiXCR, with one record for every CDR3 protein. The table has 90,000 to 150,000 distinct CDR3 sequences, about 95% seen once; the top ten hold about 0.098%. Sequenced material: CD4+ T cells from PBMCs. The origin of the receptors is a human donor in good health.

The chain recombines TRBV5-1 with TRBJ1-1, with D possibly TRBD1 on 6 matching bases. Germline V gene lookup returns CDR1 SGHRS and CDR2 YFSETQ. The V end was cut by 6 bases, the J end by 3 bases, with 12 bases between. This CDR3 spans 13 amino acids. This CDR3 reads CASKRGEDTEAFF. In DNA, the CDR3 is TGCGCCAGCAAAAGGGGGGAAGACACTGAAGCTTTCTTT. Full variable domain (missing parts from reference TRBV5-1 and TRBJ1-1): KAGVTQTPRYLIKTRGQQVTLSCSPISGHRSVSWYQQTPGQGLQFLFEYFSETQRNKGNFPGRFSGRQFSNSRSEMNVSTLELGDSALYLCASKRGEDTEAFFGQGTRLTVV.

The chain recombines TRBV30 with TRBJ1-1; D gene uncertain. The CDR3 has 13 residues. V gave up 5 bases and J gave up 5 bases, with 15 bases separating them. CDR1 is GTSNPN and CDR2 is SVGIG in the germline V gene (reference sequence). The CDR3 spells CAWGIKGVTEAFF. The CDR3 DNA follows: TGTGCCTGGGGAATCAAGGGCGTAACTGAAGCTTTCTTT. Full variable domain (rest looked up from reference TRBV30 and TRBJ1-1): SQTIHQWPATLVQPVGSPLSLECTVEGTSNPNLYWYRQAAGRGLQLLFYSVGIGQISSEVPQNLSASRPQDRQFILSSKKLLLSDSGFYLCAWGIKGVTEAFFGQGTRLTVV.

The chain links TRBV30 to TRBJ1-5; D is unclear. Germline CDR1 and CDR2: GTSNPN and SVGIG (reference sequence). This CDR3 comprises 13 residues. Trimming removed 3 bases from V and 4 bases from J, with 10 bases in between. The CDR3 sequence: CAWRRTANQPQHF. The CDR3 nucleotides read TGTGCCTGGAGACGGACGGCGAATCAGCCCCAGCATTTT.

This clonotype appeared once. The chain carries TRBV5-6 and TRBJ2-1; D remains unclear. The germline CDR1 and CDR2 sequences are SGHDT and YYEEEE. V was shortened by 2 bases and J by 8 bases, with 8 bases between the two germline ends. This CDR3 has 12 residues. CDR3 DNA: TGTGCCAGCAGCTTCCTAGGCTATGAGCAGTTCTTC. This gives the protein CASSFLGYEQFF. The full variable domain, with the rest looked up from reference TRBV5-6 and TRBJ2-1, is DAGVTQSPTHLIKTRGQQVTLRCSPKSGHDTVSWYQQALGQGPQFIFQYYEEEERQRGNFPDRFSGHQFPNYSSELNVNALLLGDSALYLCASSFLGYEQFFGPGTRLTVL.

This chain uses TRBV27 with TRBJ2-3, with D possibly TRBD1 on 5 matching bases. This CDR3 is built from 14 residues. In germline, CDR1 is MNHEY, CDR2 SMNVEV (reference sequence). The germline V and J ends were trimmed by 10 bases and 1 base, with 15 bases remaining between them. This CDR3 is CATYRTPRTDTQYF. The CDR3 DNA reads TGTGCCACCTACAGGACCCCCCGCACAGATACGCAGTATTTT.

This clonotype was counted between two and nine times. The rearrangement joins TRBV28 to TRBJ2-7; D perhaps matches TRBD1 (5 bases). Germline V gene sequence: CDR1 MDHEN, CDR2 SYDVKM. Trimming took 2 bases from V and 2 from J, leaving 7 bases between them. This CDR3 has 13 residues. CDR3 amino acids: CASSLDSPYEQYF. CDR3 bases: TGTGCCAGCAGTTTAGACAGTCCCTACGAGCAGTACTTC.

This chain links TRBV4-2 with TRBJ2-7; perhaps TRBD2 as D (5 bases). The CDR3 is 16 residues long. Trimming left V 0 bases short and J 7 bases short, with 19 bases between. In germline, CDR1 is LGHNA, CDR2 YNFKEQ. CDR3 region: CASSQEVEGGPSEQYF. As DNA, the CDR3 is TGTGCCAGCAGCCAAGAAGTTGAAGGCGGGCCCAGTGAGCAGTACTTC.

V and J are TRBV6-2 or TRBV6-3 and TRBJ2-7; a weak D match, TRBD1 (5 bases). Germline V CDR1 and CDR2: MNHEY, SVGEGT. V dropped 7 bases and J dropped 5 bases, with 18 bases sitting between them. The CDR3 consists of 14 residues. CDR3 sequence reads: CASTHPGREHEQYF. CDR3 sequence (DNA): TGTGCCAGCACCCACCCCGGCAGGGAACACGAGCAGTACTTC.

V usage is TRBV19 and J usage is TRBJ2-7, with D perhaps TRBD1 or TRBD2 (5 bases each). Looked up from germline, CDR1 is LNHDA and CDR2 is SQIVND (reference sequence). The CDR3 totals 16 residues. The V end lost 4 bases, the J end lost 6 bases, and 22 bases lay between the germline ends. CDR3: CASSTGTGTGTGEQYF. CDR3 nucleotide sequence: TGTGCCAGTAGTACCGGAACAGGAACCGGGACGGGCGAGCAGTACTTC.

The chain employs TRBV4-1 and TRBJ2-4; D possibly corresponds to TRBD2 (6 bases). V was cut by 4 bases and J by 0 bases, with 10 bases left in between. CDR3 length equals 15 residues. Germline V gene data show CDR1 as MGHRA and CDR2 as YSYEKL. CDR3 nucleotide sequence: TGCGCCAGCAGCCTGGGACTGTTAGCCAAAAACATTCAGTACTTC. This sequence encodes CASSLGLLAKNIQYF.

The chain links TRBV19 to TRBJ2-3, with D possibly matching TRBD1 (6 bases). V was cut by 3 bases and J by 6 bases, with 16 bases left in between. The CDR3 covers 15 residues. Germline V gene data show CDR1 as LNHDA and CDR2 as SQIVND (reference sequence). The DNA for the CDR3 is TGTGCCAGTAGTATGGGGTCAGGGGTCGTTGATACGCAGTATTTT. This sequence encodes CASSMGSGVVDTQYF.

CDR3 nucleotide sequence: TGTGCCAGCAGCAAAGTTCGACACAATAGCAATCAGCCCCAGCATTTT. It is translated as CASSKVRHNSNQPQHF. The chain links TRBV21-1 to TRBJ1-5. TRBV21-1 is a listed pseudogene. The CDR3 contains 16 residues.

The V gene is TRBV7-2, the J gene TRBJ2-5; D gene uncertain. The CDR3 consists of 13 residues. CDR1 is SGHTA, CDR2 FQGNSA, per germline. V lost 5 bases, J lost 2 bases, and 9 bases lay in between. The CDR3 DNA reads TGTGCCAGCAGCCGTGACCCTCAAGAGACCCAGTACTTC. Its translation is CASSRDPQETQYF. Full variable domain (rest looked up from reference TRBV7-2 and TRBJ2-5): GAGVSQSPSNKVTEKGKDVELRCDPISGHTALYWYRQSLGQGLEFLIYFQGNSAPDKSGLPSDRFSAERTGGSVSTLTIQRTQQEDSAVYLCASSRDPQETQYFGPGTRLLVL.

This sequence joins TRBV6-1 and TRBJ1-3, with 9 bases lining up with TRBD1. Trimming took 7 bases from V and 0 from J; bases not matched to a gene: 10. The CDR3 spans 17 residues. Germline V lookup: CDR1 MNHNS, CDR2 SASEGT. CDR3 nucleotides: TGTGCCAGCACCCAGGACAGGGGCCGGACCTCTGGAAACACCATATATTTT. Its protein product is CASTQDRGRTSGNTIYF.

The chain has TRBV28 and TRBJ1-2; D is possibly TRBD1 (5 bases). This CDR3 has 14 amino acids. CDR1 and CDR2 from the germline V gene are MDHEN and SYDVKM. The V end lost 1 base, the J end lost 2 bases, and 8 bases lay between the germline ends. This chain's CDR3 is CASSLLGVNYGYTF. In DNA form, the CDR3 reads TGTGCCAGCAGTTTATTAGGGGTAAACTATGGCTACACCTTC.

This chain joins TRBV28 and TRBJ2-7; D call uncertain. With 6 bases removed from V and 3 bases from J, the gap between germline ends came to 9 bases. Looked up from germline, CDR1 is MDHEN and CDR2 is SYDVKM. CDR3 length: 12 residues. CDR3 sequence (DNA): TGTGCCAGCAGCTCGACTTACTACGAGCAGTACTTC. It encodes CASSSTYYEQYF.

This chain links TRBV18 with TRBJ1-2; 9 nucleotides match TRBD1. In germline, CDR1 is KGHSH, CDR2 LQKENI. The CDR3 is 12 amino acids. V dropped 4 bases and J dropped 6; count of bases not matched to a gene: 0. DNA for the CDR3: TGTGCCAGCTCACGGGACAGGGATGGCTACACCTTC. This gives the protein CASSRDRDGYTF.

The V call is TRBV27, the J call TRBJ2-3; maybe TRBD2 (5 bases). The CDR3 sequence is 15 residues long. Trimming left V 3 bases short and J 0 bases short, with 10 bases between. CDR1 and CDR2 from the germline V gene are MNHEY and SMNVEV (reference sequence). As DNA, the CDR3 is TGTGCCAGCAGTTTGACGCGCGGGAGCACAGATACGCAGTATTTT. The encoded protein is CASSLTRGSTDTQYF.